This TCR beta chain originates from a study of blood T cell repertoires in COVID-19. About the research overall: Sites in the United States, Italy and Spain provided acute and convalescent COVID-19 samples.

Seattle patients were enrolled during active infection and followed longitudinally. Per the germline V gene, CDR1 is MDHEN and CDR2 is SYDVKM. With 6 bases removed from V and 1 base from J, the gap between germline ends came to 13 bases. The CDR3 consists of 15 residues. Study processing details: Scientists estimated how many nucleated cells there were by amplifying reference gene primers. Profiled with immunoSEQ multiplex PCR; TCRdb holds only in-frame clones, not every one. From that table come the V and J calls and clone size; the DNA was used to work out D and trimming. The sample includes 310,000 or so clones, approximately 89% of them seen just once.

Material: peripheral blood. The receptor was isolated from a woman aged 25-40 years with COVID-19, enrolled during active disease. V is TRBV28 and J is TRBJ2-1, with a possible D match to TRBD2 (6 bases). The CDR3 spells CASRDVGGSYNEQFF. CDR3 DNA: TGTGCCAGCAGGGACGTTGGGGGGTCCTACAATGAGCAGTTCTTC. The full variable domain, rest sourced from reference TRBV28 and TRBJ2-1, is DVKVTQSSRYLVKRTGEKVFLECVQDMDHENMFWYRQDPGLGLRLIYFSYDVKMKEKGDIPEGYSVSREKKERFSLILESASTNQTSMYLCASRDVGGSYNEQFFGPGTRLTVL.